This T cell receptor beta chain was observed in a study of beta chain features in type 1 diabetes. The study, taken as a whole, reports: More deletions and fewer insertions at VDJ junctions were found in patients with type 1 diabetes.

Investigators reverse transcribed all isolated RNA, so they sequenced expressed TCRB transcripts. Profiled with immunoSEQ multiplex PCR; TCRdb holds only in-frame clones, not every one. The data hold about 40,000 clones, with about 52% observed a single time. With 6 bases clipped from V and 1 base from J, the junction kept 5 bases outside the gene matches. Germline CDR1 reads MGHRA; CDR2 reads YSYEKL. This CDR3 spans 14 amino acids. This clone was seen a handful of times. Its antigen is not identified. Based on CD45RO/CCR7/CD25/CD127/CD95/CD27, CD4+ regulatory, stem cell-like memory, naive and central memory cells were sorted.

Specimen: central memory CD4+ T cells from blood. The receptor comes from a woman aged 18 to 35 in good health. The chain is built from TRBV4-1 and TRBJ1-1; 7 nucleotides match TRBD1. DNA for the CDR3: TGCGCCAGCAGGGGACAGTTGAAGAACACTGAAGCTTTCTTT. Translated: CASRGQLKNTEAFF.